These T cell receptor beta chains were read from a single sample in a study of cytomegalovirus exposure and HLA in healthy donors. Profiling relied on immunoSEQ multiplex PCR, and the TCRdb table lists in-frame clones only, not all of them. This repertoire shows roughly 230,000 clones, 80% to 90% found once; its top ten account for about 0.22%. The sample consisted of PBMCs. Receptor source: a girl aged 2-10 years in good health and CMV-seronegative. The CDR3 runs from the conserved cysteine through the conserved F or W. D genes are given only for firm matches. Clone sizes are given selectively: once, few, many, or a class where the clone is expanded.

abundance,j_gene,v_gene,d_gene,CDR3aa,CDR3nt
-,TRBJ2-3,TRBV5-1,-,CASSHGTSTDTQYF,TGCGCCAGCAGTCACGGGACTAGCACAGATACGCAGTATTTT
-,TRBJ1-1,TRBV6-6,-,CASSYPKNTEAFF,TGTGCCAGCAGTTACCCCAAGAACACTGAAGCTTTCTTT
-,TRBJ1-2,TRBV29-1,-,CSVARLDRAYGYTF,TGCAGCGTTGCCCGATTGGACAGAGCCTATGGCTACACCTTC
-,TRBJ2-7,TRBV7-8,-,CASSLARGGGYEQYF,TGTGCCAGCAGCTTAGCCCGGGGAGGAGGGTACGAGCAGTACTTC
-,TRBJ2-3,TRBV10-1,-,CASSSSLGADTQYF,TGCGCCAGCAGTTCGTCATTAGGGGCAGATACGCAGTATTTT
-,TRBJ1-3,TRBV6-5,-,CASIFAGNTIYF,TGTGCCAGCATTTTCGCTGGAAACACCATATATTTT
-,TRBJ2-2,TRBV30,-,CAWSYAGELFF,TGTGCCTGGAGCTATGCCGGGGAGCTGTTTTTT
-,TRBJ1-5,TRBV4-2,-,CASSAGSGERTQPQHF,TGTGCCAGCAGCGCAGGCTCGGGGGAGAGGACTCAGCCCCAGCATTTT
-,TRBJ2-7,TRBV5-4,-,CASSLRTAPYEQYF,TGTGCCAGCAGCCTAAGGACTGCCCCCTACGAGCAGTACTTC
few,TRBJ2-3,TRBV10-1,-,CATSGVQGTDTQYF,TGCGCCACCTCGGGAGTGCAAGGAACAGATACGCAGTATTTT
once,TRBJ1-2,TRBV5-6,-,CASSPLGSGPVYGYTF,TGTGCCAGCAGCCCCCTGGGCAGCGGTCCTGTTTATGGCTACACCTTC
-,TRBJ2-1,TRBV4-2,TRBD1,CASSQAGTGGNEQFF,TGTGCCAGCAGCCAAGCCGGGACAGGGGGCAATGAGCAGTTCTTC
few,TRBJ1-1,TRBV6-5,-,CASSYPGRAAFF,TGTGCCAGCAGTTACCCGGGCAGGGCCGCTTTCTTT
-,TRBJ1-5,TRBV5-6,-,CASSVKGEWDQPQHF,TGTGCCAGCAGCGTGAAAGGGGAATGGGATCAGCCCCAGCATTTT
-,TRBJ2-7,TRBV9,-,CASSSTALVPPYEQYF,TGTGCCAGCAGCAGTACAGCCCTCGTCCCGCCTTACGAGCAGTACTTC
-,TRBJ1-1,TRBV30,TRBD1,CAWRTTGRSEAFF,TGTGCCTGGAGGACGACAGGGAGGTCTGAAGCTTTCTTT
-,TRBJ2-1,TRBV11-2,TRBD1,CASSLGQGPYNEQFF,TGTGCCAGCAGCTTAGGACAGGGCCCCTACAATGAGCAGTTCTTC
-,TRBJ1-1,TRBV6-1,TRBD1,CASSVWTGRTNTEAFF,TGTGCCAGCAGTGTTTGGACAGGGCGCACGAACACTGAAGCTTTCTTT
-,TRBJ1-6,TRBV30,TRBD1,CAWTTGQGGSPLHF,TGTGCCTGGACTACGGGACAGGGAGGTTCACCCCTCCACTTT
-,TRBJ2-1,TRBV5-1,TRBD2,CASTRLAGGSYNEQFF,TGCGCCAGCACTCGACTAGCGGGAGGTTCATACAATGAGCAGTTCTTC
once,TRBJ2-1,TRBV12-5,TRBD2,CASGLVLQTLAGGYNEQFF,TGTGCTAGTGGTTTGGTACTCCAAACCCTAGCGGGAGGATACAATGAGCAGTTCTTC
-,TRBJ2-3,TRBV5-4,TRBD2,CASRRLAGVDTQYF,TGTGCCAGCAGACGACTAGCGGGAGTAGATACGCAGTATTTT
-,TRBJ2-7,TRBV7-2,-,CASSLAQAGEQYF,TGTGCCAGCAGCTTAGCGCAGGCGGGCGAGCAGTACTTC
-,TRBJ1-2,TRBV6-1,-,CASSEAPGGGGYGYTF,TGTGCCAGCAGTGAAGCGCCGGGGGGAGGAGGCTATGGCTACACCTTC
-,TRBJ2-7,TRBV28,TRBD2,CASSEAGPHYEQYF,TGTGCCAGCAGTGAAGCGGGGCCCCACTACGAGCAGTACTTC
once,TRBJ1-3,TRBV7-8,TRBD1,CASSLGQGVYTIYF,TGTGCCAGCAGCTTAGGACAGGGAGTATATACCATATATTTT
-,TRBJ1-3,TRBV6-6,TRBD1,CASSYSQGASGNTIYF,TGTGCCAGCAGTTACTCGCAGGGGGCAAGTGGAAACACCATATATTTT
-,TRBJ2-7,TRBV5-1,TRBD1,CASSGGQGFHEQYF,TGCGCCAGCAGCGGGGGACAGGGGTTCCACGAGCAGTACTTC
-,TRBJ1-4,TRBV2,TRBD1,CASSPGTGGEKLFF,TGTGCCAGCAGCCCCGGGACAGGGGGCGAAAAACTGTTTTTT
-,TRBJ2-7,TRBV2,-,CASSEGDFSYEQYF,TGTGCCAGCAGTGAAGGGGACTTCTCCTACGAGCAGTACTTC
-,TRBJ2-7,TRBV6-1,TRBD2,CASTRLAGGEQYF,TGTGCCAGCACGCGGCTAGCGGGCGGCGAGCAGTACTTC
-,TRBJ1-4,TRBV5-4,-,CASSHQGTNEKLFF,TGTGCCAGCAGCCATCAGGGGACTAATGAAAAACTGTTTTTT
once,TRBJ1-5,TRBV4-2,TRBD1,CTSSQSDRGDQPQHF,TGTACCAGCAGCCAATCGGACAGGGGGGATCAGCCCCAGCATTTT
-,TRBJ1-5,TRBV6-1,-,CASSEGARGPNQPQHF,TGTGCCAGCAGTGAGGGGGCCCGGGGCCCTAATCAGCCCCAGCATTTT
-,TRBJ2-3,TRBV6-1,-,CASSELAGSTDTQYF,TGTGCCAGCAGTGAACTCGCGGGGTCCACAGATACGCAGTATTTT
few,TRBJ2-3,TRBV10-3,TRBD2,CAISAGRGATDTQYF,TGTGCCATCAGCGCGGGGAGGGGCGCCACAGATACGCAGTATTTT
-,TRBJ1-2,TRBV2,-,CASSPGTLNYGYTF,TGTGCCAGCAGTCCCGGGACACTTAACTATGGCTACACCTTC
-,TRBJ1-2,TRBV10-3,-,CAIRDGLYGYTF,TGTGCCATCAGGGACGGACTCTATGGCTACACCTTC
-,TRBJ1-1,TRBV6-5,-,CASSLSGKNTEAFF,TGTGCCAGCAGTTTATCCGGGAAAAACACTGAAGCTTTCTTT
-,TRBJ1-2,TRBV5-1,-,CASSELTPSNYGYTF,TGCGCCAGCAGCGAGCTCACCCCCTCTAACTATGGCTACACCTTC
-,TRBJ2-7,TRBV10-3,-,CAISASYYEQYF,TGTGCCATCAGTGCGTCCTACTACGAGCAGTACTTC
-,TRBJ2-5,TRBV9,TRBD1,CASSVEGAGGLKETQYF,TGTGCCAGCAGCGTAGAGGGGGCAGGGGGCCTAAAAGAGACCCAGTACTTC
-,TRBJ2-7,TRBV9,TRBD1,CASSVRAGQGSYEQYF,TGTGCCAGCAGCGTACGAGCGGGACAGGGGAGCTACGAGCAGTACTTC
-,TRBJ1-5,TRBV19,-,CASSRGTPSNQPQHF,TGTGCCAGTAGTAGAGGGACACCTAGCAATCAGCCCCAGCATTTT